These T cell receptor beta chains were read from a single sample in a study of CD8+ T cells in alopecia areata. TCRdb's copy holds only in-frame clones and misses some; the assay was immunoSEQ multiplex PCR. The table has 140,000 to 150,000 clones, roughly 46% seen once; the top ten hold 0.95% to 1%. The input for sequencing was CD4+ T cells sorted from blood, taken at week 0. The receptors shown here come from a human donor with alopecia areata. CDR3s include the opening cysteine and the closing phenylalanine or tryptophan. The D gene is left open where the match is weak. A clone size is listed for some rows: how often the clone was seen (once, few, many), or a class if it is expanded.

size: -
J: TRBJ2-1
V: TRBV9
D: TRBD1
CDR3: CASSGNRGYNEQFF
DNA: TGTGCCAGCAGTGGGAACAGGGGCTACAATGAGCAGTTCTTC

size: -
J: TRBJ2-1
V: TRBV5-1
D: TRBD2
CDR3: CASSLEVASGHNEQFF
DNA: TGCGCCAGCAGCTTGGAAGTGGCTAGCGGACACAATGAGCAGTTCTTC

size: few
J: TRBJ2-7
V: TRBV27
D: -
CDR3: CASSPSRTASYEQYF
DNA: TGTGCCAGCAGTCCATCAAGGACAGCCTCCTACGAGCAGTACTTC

size: -
J: TRBJ2-7
V: TRBV28
D: -
CDR3: CASSLGRLLYEQYF
DNA: TGTGCCAGCAGCCTTGGACGGCTGCTCTACGAGCAGTACTTC

size: -
J: TRBJ1-2
V: TRBV5-1
D: -
CDR3: CASSSSFGGYTF
DNA: TGCGCCAGCAGCTCATCCTTTGGGGGCTACACCTTC

size: -
J: TRBJ1-2
V: TRBV29-1
D: TRBD1
CDR3: CSVEGQTTSNYGYTF
DNA: TGCAGCGTTGAGGGACAGACGACTTCTAACTATGGCTACACCTTC

size: few
J: TRBJ1-3
V: TRBV29-1
D: -
CDR3: CSSFFGNTIYF
DNA: TGCAGCTCATTCTTCGGAAACACCATATATTTT

size: -
J: TRBJ2-5
V: TRBV5-1
D: -
CDR3: CASSPRGGPAETQYF
DNA: TGCGCCAGCAGCCCCCGGGGCGGGCCGGCGGAGACCCAGTACTTC

size: few
J: TRBJ2-5
V: TRBV19
D: TRBD2
CDR3: CASSSPGGETQYF
DNA: TGTGCCAGTAGTTCCCCGGGAGGAGAGACCCAGTACTTC

size: -
J: TRBJ1-1
V: TRBV7-9
D: -
CDR3: CASRFGESTEAFF
DNA: TGTGCCAGCAGATTCGGGGAGAGCACTGAAGCTTTCTTT

size: few
J: TRBJ2-6
V: TRBV7-9
D: -
CDR3: CASSLAGVGANVLTF
DNA: TGTGCCAGCAGCTTAGCAGGGGTAGGGGCCAACGTCCTGACTTTC

size: -
J: TRBJ1-2
V: TRBV27
D: -
CDR3: CASRRGGSDYGYTF
DNA: TGTGCCAGCAGAAGAGGGGGTTCGGACTATGGCTACACCTTC

size: -
J: TRBJ2-1
V: TRBV5-1
D: TRBD1
CDR3: CASSFSGTGGNEQFF
DNA: TGCGCCAGCAGCTTCTCCGGGACAGGGGGCAATGAGCAGTTCTTC

size: -
J: TRBJ2-7
V: TRBV2
D: -
CDR3: CASRGSREQYF
DNA: TGTGCCAGCAGGGGAAGCCGCGAGCAGTACTTC

size: -
J: TRBJ2-3
V: TRBV15
D: TRBD2
CDR3: CATSRVSGSADTQYF
DNA: TGTGCCACCAGCAGAGTAAGCGGGAGCGCAGATACGCAGTATTTT

size: -
J: TRBJ2-1
V: TRBV30
D: TRBD2
CDR3: CAWSSTGAGGYNEQFF
DNA: TGTGCCTGGAGTTCCACGGGAGCGGGAGGATACAATGAGCAGTTCTTC

size: -
J: TRBJ2-2
V: TRBV29-1
D: -
CDR3: CSVDLRGPGELFF
DNA: TGCAGCGTTGATCTCCGGGGGCCCGGGGAGCTGTTTTTT

size: -
J: TRBJ1-4
V: TRBV4-2
D: TRBD1
CDR3: CASSQTTGGQEKLFF
DNA: TGTGCCAGCAGCCAAACGACAGGGGGCCAGGAAAAACTGTTTTTT

size: -
J: TRBJ2-7
V: TRBV7-9
D: TRBD2
CDR3: CASSFGTNYEQYF
DNA: TGTGCCAGCAGCTTCGGGACTAACTACGAGCAGTACTTC

size: -
J: TRBJ2-3
V: TRBV29-1
D: -
CDR3: CSLEEGLADTQYF
DNA: TGCAGCCTCGAGGAGGGTTTGGCAGATACGCAGTATTTT

size: -
J: TRBJ2-5
V: TRBV5-6
D: -
CDR3: CASSSGSQETQYF
DNA: TGTGCCAGCAGCTCTGGCAGCCAAGAGACCCAGTACTTC

size: -
J: TRBJ2-4
V: TRBV7-2
D: -
CDR3: CASSQQQGLNIQYF
DNA: TGTGCCAGCAGCCAACAACAGGGTCTTAACATTCAGTACTTC

size: -
J: TRBJ2-6
V: TRBV2
D: TRBD1
CDR3: CANRGTTGANVLTF
DNA: TGTGCCAACAGGGGGACAACTGGGGCCAACGTCCTGACTTTC

size: -
J: TRBJ2-1
V: TRBV29-1
D: TRBD1
CDR3: CSPMTGQSYNEQFF
DNA: TGCAGCCCCATGACAGGGCAATCGTACAATGAGCAGTTCTTC

size: -
J: TRBJ1-1
V: TRBV4-3
D: -
CDR3: CASSQAVNRVNTEAFF
DNA: TGCGCCAGCAGCCAAGCGGTTAACAGGGTGAACACTGAAGCTTTCTTT

size: few
J: TRBJ2-3
V: TRBV9
D: -
CDR3: CASKGQTSTDTQYF
DNA: TGTGCCAGCAAAGGACAGACCAGCACAGATACGCAGTATTTT